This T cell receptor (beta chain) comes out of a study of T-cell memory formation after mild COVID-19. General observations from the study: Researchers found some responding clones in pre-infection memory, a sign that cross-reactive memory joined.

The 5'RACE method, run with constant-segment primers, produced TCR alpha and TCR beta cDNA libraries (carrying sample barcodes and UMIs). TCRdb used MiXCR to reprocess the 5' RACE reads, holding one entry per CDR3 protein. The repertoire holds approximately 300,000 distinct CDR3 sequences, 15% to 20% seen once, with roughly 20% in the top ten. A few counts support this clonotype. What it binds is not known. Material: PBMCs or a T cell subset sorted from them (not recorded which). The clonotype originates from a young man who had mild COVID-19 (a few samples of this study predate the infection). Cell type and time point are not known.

The CDR3 reads CASSLGPYEQFF. CDR3 DNA sequence: TGTGCCAGCAGCTTGGGACCCTATGAGCAGTTCTTC. The chain is built from TRBV6-2 or TRBV6-3 and TRBJ2-1; D possibly uses TRBD1 or TRBD2 (5 bases each). Germline lookup yields CDR1 MNHEY and CDR2 SVGEGT. Trimming stripped 6 bases from V and 8 bases from J, with 11 bases between. The CDR3 is made up of 12 amino acids.